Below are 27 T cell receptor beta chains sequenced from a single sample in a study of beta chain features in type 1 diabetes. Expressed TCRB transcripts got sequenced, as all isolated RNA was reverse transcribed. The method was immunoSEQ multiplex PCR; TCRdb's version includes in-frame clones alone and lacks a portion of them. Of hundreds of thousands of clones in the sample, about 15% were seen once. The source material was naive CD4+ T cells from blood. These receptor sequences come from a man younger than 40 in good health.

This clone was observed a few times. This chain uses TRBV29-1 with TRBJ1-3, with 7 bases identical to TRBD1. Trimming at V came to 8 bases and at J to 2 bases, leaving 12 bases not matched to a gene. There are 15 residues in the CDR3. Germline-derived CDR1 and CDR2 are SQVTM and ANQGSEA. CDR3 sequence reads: CSPRVKGGTGNTIYF. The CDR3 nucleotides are TGCAGCCCCAGGGTCAAAGGGGGCACTGGAAACACCATATATTTT.

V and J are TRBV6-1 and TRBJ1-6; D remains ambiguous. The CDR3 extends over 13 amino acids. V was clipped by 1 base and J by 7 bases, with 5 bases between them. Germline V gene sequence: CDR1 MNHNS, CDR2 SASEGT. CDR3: CASSEGTNSPLHF. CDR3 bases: TGTGCCAGCAGTGAAGGGACGAATTCACCCCTCCACTTT.

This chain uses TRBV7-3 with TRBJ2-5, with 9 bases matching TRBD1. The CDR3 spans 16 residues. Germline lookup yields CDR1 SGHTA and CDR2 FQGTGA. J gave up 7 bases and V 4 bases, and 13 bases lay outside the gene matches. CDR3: CASSSPGTGTLGTQYF. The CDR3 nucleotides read TGTGCCAGCAGCTCTCCCGGGACAGGGACCCTCGGGACCCAGTACTTC.

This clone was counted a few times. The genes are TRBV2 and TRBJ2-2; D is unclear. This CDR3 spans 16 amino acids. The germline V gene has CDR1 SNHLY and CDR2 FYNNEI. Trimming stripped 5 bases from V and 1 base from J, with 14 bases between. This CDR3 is CASSSPSGRNTGELFF. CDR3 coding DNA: TGTGCCAGCAGTAGCCCCTCGGGCAGGAACACCGGGGAGCTGTTTTTT.

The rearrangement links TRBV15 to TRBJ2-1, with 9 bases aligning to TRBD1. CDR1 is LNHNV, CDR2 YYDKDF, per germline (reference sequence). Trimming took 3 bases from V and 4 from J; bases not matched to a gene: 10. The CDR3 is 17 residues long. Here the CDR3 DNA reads TGTGCCACCAGCAGCTCGGACACAGGGGGCCCTTACAATGAGCAGTTCTTC. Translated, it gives CATSSSDTGGPYNEQFF.

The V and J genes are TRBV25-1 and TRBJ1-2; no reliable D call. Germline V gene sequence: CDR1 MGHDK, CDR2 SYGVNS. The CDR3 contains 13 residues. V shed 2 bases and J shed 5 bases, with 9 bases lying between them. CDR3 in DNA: TGTGCCAGCAGTGAACCCGCCGGGTATGGCTACACCTTC. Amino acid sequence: CASSEPAGYGYTF.

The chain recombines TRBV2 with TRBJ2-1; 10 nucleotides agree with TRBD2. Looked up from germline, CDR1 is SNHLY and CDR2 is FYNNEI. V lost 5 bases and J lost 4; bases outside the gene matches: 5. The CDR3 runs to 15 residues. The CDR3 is CASSKASGSYNEQFF. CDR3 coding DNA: TGTGCCAGCAGTAAGGCTAGCGGGAGTTACAATGAGCAGTTCTTC. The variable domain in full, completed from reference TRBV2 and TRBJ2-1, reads EPEVTQTPSHQVTQMGQEVILRCVPISNHLYFYWYRQILGQKVEFLVSFYNNEISEKSEIFDDQFSVERPDGSNFTLKIRSTKLEDSAMYFCASSKASGSYNEQFFGPGTRLTVL.

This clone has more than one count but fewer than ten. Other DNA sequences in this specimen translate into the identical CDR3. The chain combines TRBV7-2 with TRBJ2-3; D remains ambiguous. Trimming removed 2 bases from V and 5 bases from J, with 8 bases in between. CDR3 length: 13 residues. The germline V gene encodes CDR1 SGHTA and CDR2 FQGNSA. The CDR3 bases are TGTGCCAGCAGCTTAACCGGTGGAGATACGCAGTATTTT. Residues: CASSLTGGDTQYF.

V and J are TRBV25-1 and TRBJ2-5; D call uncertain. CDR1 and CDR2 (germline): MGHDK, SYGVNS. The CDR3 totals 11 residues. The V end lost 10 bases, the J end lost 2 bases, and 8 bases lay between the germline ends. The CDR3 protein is CATQRQETQYF. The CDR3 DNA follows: TGTGCCACACAGAGACAAGAGACCCAGTACTTC.

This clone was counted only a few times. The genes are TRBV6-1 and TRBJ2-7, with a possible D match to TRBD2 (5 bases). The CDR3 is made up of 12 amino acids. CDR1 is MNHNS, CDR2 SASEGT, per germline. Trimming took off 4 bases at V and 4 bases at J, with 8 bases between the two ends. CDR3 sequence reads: CASSASGYEQYV. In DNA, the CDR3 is TGTGCCAGCAGTGCAAGCGGATACGAGCAGTACGTC.

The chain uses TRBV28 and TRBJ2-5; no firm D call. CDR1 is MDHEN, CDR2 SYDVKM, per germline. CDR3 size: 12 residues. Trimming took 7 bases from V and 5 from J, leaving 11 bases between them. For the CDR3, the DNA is TGTGCCAGCACTCAAGGTGTGGAGACCCAGTACTTC. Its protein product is CASTQGVETQYF. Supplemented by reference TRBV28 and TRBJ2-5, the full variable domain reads DVKVTQSSRYLVKRTGEKVFLECVQDMDHENMFWYRQDPGLGLRLIYFSYDVKMKEKGDIPEGYSVSREKKERFSLILESASTNQTSMYLCASTQGVETQYFGPGTRLLVL.

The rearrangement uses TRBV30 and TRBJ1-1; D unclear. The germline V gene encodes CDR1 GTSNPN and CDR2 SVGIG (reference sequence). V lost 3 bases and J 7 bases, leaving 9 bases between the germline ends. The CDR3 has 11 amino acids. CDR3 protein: CAWRSRLEAFF. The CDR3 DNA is TGTGCCTGGAGATCGCGACTTGAAGCTTTCTTT.

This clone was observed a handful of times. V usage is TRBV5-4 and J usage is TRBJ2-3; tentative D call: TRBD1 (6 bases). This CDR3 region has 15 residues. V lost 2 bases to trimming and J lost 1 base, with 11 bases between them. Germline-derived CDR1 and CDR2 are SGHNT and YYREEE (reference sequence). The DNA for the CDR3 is TGTGCCAGCAGCTTAGACAGGCCGGGCACAGATACGCAGTATTTT. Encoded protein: CASSLDRPGTDTQYF.

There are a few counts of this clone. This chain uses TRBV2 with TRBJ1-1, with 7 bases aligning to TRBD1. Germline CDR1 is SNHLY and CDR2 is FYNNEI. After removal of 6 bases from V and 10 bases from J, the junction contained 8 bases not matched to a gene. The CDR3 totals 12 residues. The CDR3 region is CASRALDRVAFF. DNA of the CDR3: TGTGCCAGCAGAGCCCTCGACAGGGTAGCTTTCTTT. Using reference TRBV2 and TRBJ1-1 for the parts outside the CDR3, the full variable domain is EPEVTQTPSHQVTQMGQEVILRCVPISNHLYFYWYRQILGQKVEFLVSFYNNEISEKSEIFDDQFSVERPDGSNFTLKIRSTKLEDSAMYFCASRALDRVAFFGQGTRLTVV.

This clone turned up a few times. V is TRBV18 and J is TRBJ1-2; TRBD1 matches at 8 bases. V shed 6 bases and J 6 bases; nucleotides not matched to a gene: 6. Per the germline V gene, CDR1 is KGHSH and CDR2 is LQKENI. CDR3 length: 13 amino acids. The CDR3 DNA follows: TGTGCCAGCTCGCAACAGGGGGGACATGGCTACACCTTC. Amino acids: CASSQQGGHGYTF.

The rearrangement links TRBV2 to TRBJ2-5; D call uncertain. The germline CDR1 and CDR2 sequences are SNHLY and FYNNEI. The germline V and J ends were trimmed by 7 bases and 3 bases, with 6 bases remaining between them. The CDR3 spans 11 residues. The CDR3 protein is CASTAEETQYF. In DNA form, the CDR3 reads TGTGCCAGCACGGCGGAAGAGACCCAGTACTTC.

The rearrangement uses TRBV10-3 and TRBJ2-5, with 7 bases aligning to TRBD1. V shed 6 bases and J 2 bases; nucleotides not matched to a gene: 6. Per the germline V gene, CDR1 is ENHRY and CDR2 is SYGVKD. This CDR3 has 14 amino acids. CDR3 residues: CAIRTPGQQETQYF. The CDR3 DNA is TGTGCCATCAGGACTCCGGGACAGCAAGAGACCCAGTACTTC.

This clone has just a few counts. The CDR3 loop reads CASNHSYEQYV. The CDR3 DNA reads TGCGCCAGCAACCACTCCTACGAGCAGTACGTC. The genes are TRBV4-3 and TRBJ2-7; D ambiguous. V shed 7 bases and J shed 0 bases, with 4 bases lying between them. Germline loops: CDR1 LGHNA, CDR2 YSLEER. The CDR3 contains 11 residues.

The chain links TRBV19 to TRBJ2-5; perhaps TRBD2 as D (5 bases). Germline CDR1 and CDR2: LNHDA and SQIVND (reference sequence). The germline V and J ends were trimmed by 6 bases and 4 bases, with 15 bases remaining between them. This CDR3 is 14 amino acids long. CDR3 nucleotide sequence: TGTGCCAGTAGCTACCGGAGAGGGTCAGAGACCCAGTACTTC. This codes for CASSYRRGSETQYF.

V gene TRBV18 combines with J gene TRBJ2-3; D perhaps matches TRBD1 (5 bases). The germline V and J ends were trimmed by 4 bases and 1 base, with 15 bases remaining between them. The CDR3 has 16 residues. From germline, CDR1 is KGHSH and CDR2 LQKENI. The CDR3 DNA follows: TGTGCCAGCTCACTTACTTCCAGGGTTCGCACAGATACGCAGTATTTT. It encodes CASSLTSRVRTDTQYF.

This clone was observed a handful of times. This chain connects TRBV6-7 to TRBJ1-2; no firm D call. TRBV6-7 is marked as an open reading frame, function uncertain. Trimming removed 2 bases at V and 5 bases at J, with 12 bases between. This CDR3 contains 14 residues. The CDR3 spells CASSYPADLYGYTF. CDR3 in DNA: TGTGCCAGCAGTTACCCTGCTGACCTATATGGCTACACCTTC.

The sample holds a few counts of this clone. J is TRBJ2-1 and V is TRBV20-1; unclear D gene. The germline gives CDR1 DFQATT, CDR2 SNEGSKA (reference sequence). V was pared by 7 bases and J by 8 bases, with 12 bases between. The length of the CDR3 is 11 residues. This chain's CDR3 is CSVDTPDEQFF. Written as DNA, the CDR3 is TGCAGTGTTGATACACCCGATGAGCAGTTCTTC.

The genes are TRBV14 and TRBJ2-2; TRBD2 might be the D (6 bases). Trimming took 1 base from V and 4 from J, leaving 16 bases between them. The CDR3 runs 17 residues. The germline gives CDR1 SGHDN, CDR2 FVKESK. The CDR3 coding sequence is TGTGCCAGCAGCCAAGTTCTAGGGCTAGCGCGCACCGGGGAGCTGTTTTTT. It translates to CASSQVLGLARTGELFF.

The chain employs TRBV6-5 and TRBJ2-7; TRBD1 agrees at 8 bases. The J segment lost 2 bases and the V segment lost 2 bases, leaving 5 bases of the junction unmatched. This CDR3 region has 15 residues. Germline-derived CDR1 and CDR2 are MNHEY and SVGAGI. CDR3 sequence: CASSYRNRGAYEQYF. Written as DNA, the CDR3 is TGTGCCAGCAGTTACAGGAACAGGGGGGCCTACGAGCAGTACTTC.

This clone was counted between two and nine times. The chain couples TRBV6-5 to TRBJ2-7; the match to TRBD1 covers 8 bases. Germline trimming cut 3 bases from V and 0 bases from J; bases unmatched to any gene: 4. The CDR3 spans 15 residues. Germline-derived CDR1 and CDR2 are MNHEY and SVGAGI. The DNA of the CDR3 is TGTGCCAGCAGTTATTCAACAGGGGGCTCCTACGAGCAGTACTTC. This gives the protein CASSYSTGGSYEQYF.

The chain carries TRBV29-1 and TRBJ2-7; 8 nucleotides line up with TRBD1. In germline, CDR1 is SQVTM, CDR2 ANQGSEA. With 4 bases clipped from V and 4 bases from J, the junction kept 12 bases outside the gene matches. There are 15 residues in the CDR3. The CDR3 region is CSVVGPRGQRYEQYV. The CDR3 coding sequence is TGCAGCGTTGTTGGACCCAGGGGGCAAAGATACGAGCAGTACGTC.

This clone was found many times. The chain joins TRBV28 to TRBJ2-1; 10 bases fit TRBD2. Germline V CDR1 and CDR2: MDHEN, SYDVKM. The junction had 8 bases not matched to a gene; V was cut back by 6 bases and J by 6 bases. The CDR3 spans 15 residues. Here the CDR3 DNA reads TGTGCCAGCAGGCAAAGCGGGAGGGCCGTCAATGAGCAGTTCTTC. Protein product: CASRQSGRAVNEQFF.